This TCR beta chain is from a study of high-grade serous ovarian cancer treatment subgroups. Broader study findings: Tumors within one patient showed repertoire similarity of roughly 0.1 to 0.85.

The repertoire was sequenced with immunoSEQ multiplex PCR; TCRdb's copy has only in-frame clones and lacks some. Of approximately 15,000 clones in the sample, 73% are singletons; the top ten hold around 4.2%. Tumor tissue was taken before any definitive surgery or chemotherapy was given. Between the trimmed V and J ends, which lost 7 bases and 1 base, there was a span of 14 bases. The length of the CDR3 is 15 residues. Germline V CDR1 and CDR2: MDHEN, SYDVKM. Points on this clone: Its antigen is undetermined.

Input material: tumor tissue. The sequence was collected from a human donor with high-grade serous ovarian cancer. The V and J genes are TRBV28 and TRBJ2-4, with unresolved D. This CDR3 is CASTGRTRAKNIQYF. For the CDR3, the DNA is TGTGCCAGCACTGGCCGAACGAGGGCCAAAAACATTCAGTACTTC. Together with reference TRBV28 and TRBJ2-4, the CDR3 gives the full variable domain: DVKVTQSSRYLVKRTGEKVFLECVQDMDHENMFWYRQDPGLGLRLIYFSYDVKMKEKGDIPEGYSVSREKKERFSLILESASTNQTSMYLCASTGRTRAKNIQYFGAGTRLSVL.